This T cell receptor beta chain was observed in a study of blood T cell repertoires in COVID-19. Study summary: Sites in the United States, Italy and Spain provided acute and convalescent COVID-19 samples. Sources were T cells, B-cell-depleted T cells, or PBMCs; the material itself was cDNA or gDNA.

Original processing notes: Quantification of nucleated cells was approximated via reference gene primer amplification. This table comes from immunoSEQ multiplex PCR, and its TCRdb copy is limited to in-frame clones, with some not included. V and J calls and clone size follow that table, whereas D and trimming were derived from the DNA. The table has under 500,000 clones, roughly 90% seen once; the top ten hold over 4%. The sequenced sample was peripheral blood. The TCR originated in a woman aged 25 to 39 with acute or convalescent COVID-19.

CDR3 protein: CASTKGGASNTGELFF. The CDR3, as DNA: TGCGCCAGCACCAAGGGCGGGGCTTCGAACACCGGGGAGCTGTTTTTT. The chain recombines TRBV5-1 with TRBJ2-2, with D possibly being TRBD2 (6 bases). Between the trimmed V and J ends, which lost 6 bases and 0 bases, there was a span of 15 bases. Germline V gene sequence: CDR1 SGHRS, CDR2 YFSETQ. CDR3 length: 16 residues.